The text below deals with one T cell receptor beta chain. Its antigen is currently unknown. The CDR3 runs 14 residues. The germline CDR1 and CDR2 sequences are SGHTS and YDEGEE. V was clipped by 1 base and J by 4 bases; unmatched bases: 1. The record originates from a study of graft-versus-host responses after intestinal transplantation. Across the whole study: Anti-thymocyte globulin served as induction for all recipients, who then took tacrolimus and steroids for two to three years.

Study-wide results and limits: Allografts of one patient group, those with graft-donor T cell macrochimerism, had high graft-versus-host to host-versus-graft clonal ratios. Detection of GvH clones occurred in recipient marrow, and some had their first appearance in ileum or blood.

Assay: immunoSEQ multiplex PCR; the TCRdb copy retains only in-frame clones and omits some. The table records 40,000 or so clones, about four fifths of them present only once. The sequencing used PBMCs, collected 1,000 to 1,300 days after transplant. This receptor was obtained from a human patient who received an intestinal transplant, so some T cells may come from the graft donor. The chain combines TRBV5-8 with TRBJ2-1, with TRBD2 matching over 8 bases. CDR3 sequence: CASSLRGGYNEQFF. The CDR3 DNA reads as TGTGCCAGCAGCTTGCGGGGGGGTTACAATGAGCAGTTCTTC.